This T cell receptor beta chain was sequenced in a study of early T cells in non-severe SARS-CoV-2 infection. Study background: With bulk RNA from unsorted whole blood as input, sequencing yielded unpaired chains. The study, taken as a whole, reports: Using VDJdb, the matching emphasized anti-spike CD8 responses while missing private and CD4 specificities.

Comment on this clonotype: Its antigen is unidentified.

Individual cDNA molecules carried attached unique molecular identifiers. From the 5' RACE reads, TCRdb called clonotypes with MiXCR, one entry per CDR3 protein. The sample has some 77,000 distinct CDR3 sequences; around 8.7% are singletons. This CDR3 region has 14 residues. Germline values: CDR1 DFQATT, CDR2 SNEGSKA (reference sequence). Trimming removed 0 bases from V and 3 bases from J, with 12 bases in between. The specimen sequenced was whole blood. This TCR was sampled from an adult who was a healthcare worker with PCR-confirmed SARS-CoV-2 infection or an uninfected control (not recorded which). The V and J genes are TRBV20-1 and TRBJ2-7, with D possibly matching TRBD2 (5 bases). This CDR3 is CSARDQLGGYEQYF. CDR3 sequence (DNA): TGCAGTGCTAGAGATCAGTTAGGAGGCTACGAGCAGTACTTC.